Listed below are T cell receptor beta chains from one sample, sequenced in a study of T cell responses to AZD1222 COVID-19 vaccine. Produced via immunoSEQ multiplex PCR; TCRdb's table is partial and in-frame only. The sample lists about 90,000 clones, about 90% occurring once. The source material was peripheral blood, sampled on day 0 of MenACWY control vaccination. These receptors were collected from an adult in good health. Each CDR3 is given with its conserved first and last residue. A D gene is named only where the DNA matches it firmly. Part of the rows lack a size; the others show once, few, many or a class for expanded clones.

v_gene: TRBV6-5
d_gene: NA
j_gene: TRBJ1-3
abundance: NA
CDR3nt: TGTGCCAGCAGTTACTCGATGACTGCGACTGGAAACACCATATATTTT
CDR3aa: CASSYSMTATGNTIYF

v_gene: TRBV7-8
d_gene: NA
j_gene: TRBJ1-2
abundance: once
CDR3nt: TGTGCCACCTCCAACGGAAACTATGGCTACACCTTC
CDR3aa: CATSNGNYGYTF

v_gene: TRBV2
d_gene: TRBD1
j_gene: TRBJ2-7
abundance: NA
CDR3nt: TGTGCCAGCAGTCCCCGGGACAGGGGTCTGGGCGAGCAGTACTTC
CDR3aa: CASSPRDRGLGEQYF

v_gene: TRBV7-9
d_gene: TRBD2
j_gene: TRBJ2-5
abundance: few
CDR3nt: TGTGCCAGCAGCTTAGCGGCTTTGGCTAGCGGCTCTAGGGAGACCCAGTACTTC
CDR3aa: CASSLAALASGSRETQYF

v_gene: TRBV5-4
d_gene: TRBD2
j_gene: TRBJ2-3
abundance: NA
CDR3nt: TGTGCCAGCAGCTTAAAAACTAGCGCAGATACGCAGTATTTT
CDR3aa: CASSLKTSADTQYF

v_gene: TRBV11-2
d_gene: NA
j_gene: TRBJ2-1
abundance: few
CDR3nt: TGTGCCAGCAGCTTAGAATCGGCGGGGGAGCAGTTCTTC
CDR3aa: CASSLESAGEQFF

v_gene: TRBV6-1
d_gene: NA
j_gene: TRBJ1-1
abundance: NA
CDR3nt: TGTGCCAGCAGTGAACTTCCGGGGGGCGGGTCAGAAGCTTTCTTT
CDR3aa: CASSELPGGGSEAFF

v_gene: TRBV6-5
d_gene: TRBD1
j_gene: TRBJ1-1
abundance: NA
CDR3nt: TGTGCCAGCAGCGCGGGACAGTTGAACACTGAAGCTTTCTTT
CDR3aa: CASSAGQLNTEAFF

v_gene: TRBV5-1
d_gene: TRBD1
j_gene: TRBJ1-1
abundance: NA
CDR3nt: TGCGCCAGCAGCCCTGGGACAGGGGGCTCAATGGCTGAAGCTTTCTTT
CDR3aa: CASSPGTGGSMAEAFF

v_gene: TRBV2
d_gene: TRBD1
j_gene: TRBJ1-6
abundance: NA
CDR3nt: TGTGCCAGCAGTCCGACAGGGCCACCGGATTCACCCCTCCACTTT
CDR3aa: CASSPTGPPDSPLHF

v_gene: TRBV2
d_gene: NA
j_gene: TRBJ2-1
abundance: NA
CDR3nt: TGTGCCAGCACTCCAGGTCTTGATCTGGGTGAGCAGTTCTTC
CDR3aa: CASTPGLDLGEQFF

v_gene: TRBV27
d_gene: TRBD1
j_gene: TRBJ1-1
abundance: NA
CDR3nt: TGTGCCAGCAGTCGGGGGACAGGGGGCTCGGTTGGCACTGAAGCTTTCTTT
CDR3aa: CASSRGTGGSVGTEAFF

v_gene: TRBV6-1
d_gene: TRBD2
j_gene: TRBJ2-7
abundance: medium-sized
CDR3nt: TGTGCCAGCAGTGAACTAGCGGGGGGCTCCTACGAGCAGTACTTC
CDR3aa: CASSELAGGSYEQYF

v_gene: TRBV7-8
d_gene: TRBD1
j_gene: TRBJ1-2
abundance: NA
CDR3nt: TGTGCCAGCAGCTTAAGAAGACAGGGCCTTATCTATGGCTACACCTTC
CDR3aa: CASSLRRQGLIYGYTF

v_gene: TRBV28
d_gene: NA
j_gene: TRBJ1-5
abundance: few
CDR3nt: TGTGCCAGCAGTGGGTACCGCTTAGAAAATCAGCCCCAGCATTTT
CDR3aa: CASSGYRLENQPQHF

v_gene: TRBV12-3/TRBV12-4
d_gene: NA
j_gene: TRBJ2-7
abundance: NA
CDR3nt: TGTGCCAGCAGTTGGGACGTCCGCTACGAGCAGTACTTC
CDR3aa: CASSWDVRYEQYF

v_gene: TRBV11-1
d_gene: NA
j_gene: TRBJ2-5
abundance: NA
CDR3nt: TGTGCCAGCAGCTTAGGGGGGGGCCTAGGAGAGACCCAGTACTTC
CDR3aa: CASSLGGGLGETQYF

v_gene: TRBV6-5
d_gene: TRBD1
j_gene: TRBJ1-2
abundance: NA
CDR3nt: TGTGCCAGCAGTTACCAGGGGGCGCGGAACTACACCTTC
CDR3aa: CASSYQGARNYTF

v_gene: TRBV4-2
d_gene: NA
j_gene: TRBJ1-2
abundance: NA
CDR3nt: TGTGCCAGCAGCCAAGAGGCGAGCTATGGCTACACCTTC
CDR3aa: CASSQEASYGYTF

v_gene: TRBV2
d_gene: NA
j_gene: TRBJ1-1
abundance: NA
CDR3nt: TGTGCCAGCAGTGATAGACAATTGCCCCCTGAAGCTTTCTTT
CDR3aa: CASSDRQLPPEAFF

v_gene: TRBV30
d_gene: NA
j_gene: TRBJ1-1
abundance: NA
CDR3nt: TGTGCCTGGAGTGGCGGGGGGGCGGAAACTGAAGCTTTCTTT
CDR3aa: CAWSGGGAETEAFF

v_gene: TRBV19
d_gene: NA
j_gene: TRBJ1-1
abundance: NA
CDR3nt: TGTGCCAGTAGTCCCGCGGGGGTTAACACTGAAGCTTTCTTT
CDR3aa: CASSPAGVNTEAFF

v_gene: TRBV5-6
d_gene: NA
j_gene: TRBJ2-1
abundance: few
CDR3nt: TGTGCCAGCAGCTTGGGTGGGTTTGAGCAGTTCTTC
CDR3aa: CASSLGGFEQFF

v_gene: TRBV7-2
d_gene: TRBD1
j_gene: TRBJ1-2
abundance: NA
CDR3nt: TGTGCCAGCAGCTCCCCGGGACAGGCAAACTATGGCTACACCTTC
CDR3aa: CASSSPGQANYGYTF

v_gene: TRBV2
d_gene: TRBD2
j_gene: TRBJ2-3
abundance: NA
CDR3nt: TGTGCCAGCGCCTCCCTAGCGGGGGGGAGAGATACGCAGTATTTT
CDR3aa: CASASLAGGRDTQYF

v_gene: TRBV28
d_gene: NA
j_gene: TRBJ1-2
abundance: NA
CDR3nt: TGTGCCAGCGGGCGGGGTAACTATGGCTACACCTTC
CDR3aa: CASGRGNYGYTF

v_gene: TRBV19
d_gene: NA
j_gene: TRBJ2-1
abundance: NA
CDR3nt: TGTGCCAGTAGCCTTCTTCCCGGGTCCTACAATGAGCAGTTCTTC
CDR3aa: CASSLLPGSYNEQFF

v_gene: TRBV6-5
d_gene: NA
j_gene: TRBJ2-5
abundance: once
CDR3nt: TGTGCCACGATCGGGGGCGCCTTGCGACGGGAGACCCAGTACTTC
CDR3aa: CATIGGALRRETQYF

v_gene: TRBV5-4
d_gene: TRBD1
j_gene: TRBJ2-7
abundance: NA
CDR3nt: TGTGCCAGCAGCTTGGGGCAGGGGGACTACGAGCAGTACTTC
CDR3aa: CASSLGQGDYEQYF